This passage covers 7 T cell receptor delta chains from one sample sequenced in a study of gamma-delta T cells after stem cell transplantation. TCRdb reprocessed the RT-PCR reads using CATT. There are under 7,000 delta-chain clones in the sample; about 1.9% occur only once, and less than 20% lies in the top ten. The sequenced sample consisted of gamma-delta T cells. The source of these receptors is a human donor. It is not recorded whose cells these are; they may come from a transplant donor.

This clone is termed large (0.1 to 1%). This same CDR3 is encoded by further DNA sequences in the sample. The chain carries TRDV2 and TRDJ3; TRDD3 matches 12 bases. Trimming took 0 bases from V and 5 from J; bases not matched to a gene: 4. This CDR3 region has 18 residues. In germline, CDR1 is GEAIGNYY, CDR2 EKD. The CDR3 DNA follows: TGTGCCTGTGACACCGTGCTGGGGGATACGCGGGACACCCGACAGATGTTTTTC. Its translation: CACDTVLGDTRDTRQMFF.

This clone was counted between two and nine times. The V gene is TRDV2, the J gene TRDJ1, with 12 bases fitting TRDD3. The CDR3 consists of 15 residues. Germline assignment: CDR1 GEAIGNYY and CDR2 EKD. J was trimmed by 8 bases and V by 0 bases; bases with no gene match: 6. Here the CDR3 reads CACDTLAGGYAKLIF. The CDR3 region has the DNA TGTGCCTGTGACACCCTCGCTGGGGGATACGCAAAACTCATCTTT.

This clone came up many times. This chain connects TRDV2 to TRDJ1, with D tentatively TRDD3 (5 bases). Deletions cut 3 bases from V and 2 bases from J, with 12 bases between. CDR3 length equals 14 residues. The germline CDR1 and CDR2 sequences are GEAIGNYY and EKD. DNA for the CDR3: TGTGCCTGTGACCCTATAAGGGGGACCGATAAACTCATCTTT. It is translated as CACDPIRGTDKLIF.

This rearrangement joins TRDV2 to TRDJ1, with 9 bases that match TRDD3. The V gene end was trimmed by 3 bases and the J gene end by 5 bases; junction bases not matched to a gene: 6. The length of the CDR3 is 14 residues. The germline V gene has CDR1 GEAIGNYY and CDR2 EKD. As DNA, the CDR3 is TGTGCCTGTGACCACGTACTGGGGGAAGATAAACTCATCTTT. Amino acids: CACDHVLGEDKLIF.

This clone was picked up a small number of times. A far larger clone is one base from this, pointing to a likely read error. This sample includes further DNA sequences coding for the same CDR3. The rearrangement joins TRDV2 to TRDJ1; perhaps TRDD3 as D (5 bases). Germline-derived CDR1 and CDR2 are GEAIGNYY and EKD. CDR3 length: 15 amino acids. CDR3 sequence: CACDTVGMETDKLIF. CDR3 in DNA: TGTGCCTGCGACACCGTTGGGATGGAAACCGATAAACTCATCTTT.

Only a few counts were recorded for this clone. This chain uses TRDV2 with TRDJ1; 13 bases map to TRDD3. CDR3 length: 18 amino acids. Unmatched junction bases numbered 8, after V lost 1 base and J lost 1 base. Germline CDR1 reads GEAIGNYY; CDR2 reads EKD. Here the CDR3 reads CACDTLLGDTRSTDKLIF. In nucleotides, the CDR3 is TGTGCCTGTGACACGTTACTGGGGGATACGAGGAGCACCGATAAACTCATCTTT.

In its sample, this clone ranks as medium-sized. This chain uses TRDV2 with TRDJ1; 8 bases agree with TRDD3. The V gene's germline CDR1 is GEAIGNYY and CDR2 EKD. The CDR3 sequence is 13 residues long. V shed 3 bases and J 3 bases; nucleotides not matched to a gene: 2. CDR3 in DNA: TGTGCCTGTGACGGGATACGCGCCGATAAACTCATCTTT. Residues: CACDGIRADKLIF.